What follows describes a single T cell receptor (beta chain). The antigen remains unidentified. This CDR3 has 14 amino acids. The CD8+ and CD4+ T cells were negatively isolated, with the TEMRA cells enriched by FACS. This entry is derived from a study of CD8 T cells in Susac syndrome. After extraction with the RNeasy kit, about 0.45 to 1 ug of the RNA was reverse transcribed using random hexamers. The method of amplification for TCR beta CDR3 was immunoSEQ multiplex PCR, covering 54 Vbeta and 13 Jbeta. Via MiXCR, TCRdb re-called the immunoSEQ multiplex PCR reads, giving one row per CDR3 protein. The top ten hold roughly 0.099% of the sample, which has about 110,000 distinct CDR3 sequences, about 95% seen once. Broader study findings: The study conceded that its TCR sequencing and HLA analysis involved relatively few individuals.

Sequenced: CD4+ T cells from PBMCs. The genes are TRBV12-3 or TRBV12-4 and TRBJ2-5; maybe TRBD2 (5 bases). The J call may be faulty, since TRBJ2-7 better matches the DNA end. This clonotype was obtained from a human donor in good health. The CDR3 protein is CASSRFLGVYEQYF. CDR3 bases: TGTGCCAGCAGTCGCTTCTTGGGAGTTTACGAGCAGTACTTC.